The present entry profiles one T cell receptor beta chain with its context. TCRdb itself ran the RACE reads through MiXCR, one entry per CDR3 protein. The table includes over 65,000 distinct CDR3 sequences, around 10% detected once. The data were taken from a study of human T cells and chemical hapten exposure. Study-level background: Weekly scalp doses of diphenylcyclopropenone were given to patients during the approximately 26-week study.

Germline V gene sequence: CDR1 SGHAT, CDR2 FQNNGV. This CDR3 region has 14 residues. V lost 4 bases to trimming and J lost 3 bases, with 9 bases between them. Noted time point: patch test 1, 2 weeks after DPC sensitization. As for treatment: therapeutic diphenylcyclopropenone sensitization with weekly scalp DPC. This specimen consisted of whole blood, obtained in connection with sensitization to the hapten diphenylcyclopropenone (DPC). The chain couples TRBV11-2 to TRBJ2-2, with D possibly TRBD2 on 6 matching bases. This TCR was sampled from a woman aged 45 to 65 with alopecia areata. Some clones in this sample may be carry-over from other donors' samples. In nucleotides, the CDR3 is TGTGCCAGCAGCTCCAGGGAGGACACCGGGGAGCTGTTTTTT. It codes for CASSSREDTGELFF. The full variable domain, with the rest looked up from reference TRBV11-2 and TRBJ2-2, is EAGVAQSPRYKIIEKRQSVAFWCNPISGHATLYWYQQILGQGPKLLIQFQNNGVVDDSQLPKDRFSAERLKGVDSTLKIQPAKLEDSAVYLCASSSREDTGELFFGEGSRLTVL.